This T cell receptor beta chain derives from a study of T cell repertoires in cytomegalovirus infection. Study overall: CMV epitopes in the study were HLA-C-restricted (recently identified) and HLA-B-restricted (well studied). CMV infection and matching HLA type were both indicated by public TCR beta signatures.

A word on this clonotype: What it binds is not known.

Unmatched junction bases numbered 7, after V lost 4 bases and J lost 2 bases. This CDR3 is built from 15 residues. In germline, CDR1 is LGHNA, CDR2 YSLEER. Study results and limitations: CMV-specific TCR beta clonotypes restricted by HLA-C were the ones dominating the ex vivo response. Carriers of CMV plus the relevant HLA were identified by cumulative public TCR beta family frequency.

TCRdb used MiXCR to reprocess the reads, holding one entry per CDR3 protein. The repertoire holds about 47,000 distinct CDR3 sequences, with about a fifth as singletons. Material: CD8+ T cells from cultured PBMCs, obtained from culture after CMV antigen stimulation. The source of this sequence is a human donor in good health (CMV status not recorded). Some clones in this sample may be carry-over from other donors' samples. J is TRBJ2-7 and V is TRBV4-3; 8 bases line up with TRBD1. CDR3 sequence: CASSPSGTGTYEQYF. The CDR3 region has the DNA TGCGCCAGCAGCCCGTCCGGGACAGGTACCTACGAGCAGTACTTC.